The source of this TCR beta chain is a study of breast tumors, draining lymph nodes, adjacent tissues. Study-level findings and limits: Luminal-like breast cancer showed significantly higher tumor–nontumor repertoire similarity than basal-like. Data only fit, rather than demonstrated, lymph node origin of most tumor T cells. Tumors had less TCR diversity than lymph nodes, more than nontumor tissue.

Breast cancer patients provided tissue from their axillary draining lymph nodes. Deletions cut 7 bases from V and 2 bases from J, with 17 bases between. Per germline, CDR1 MNHEY and CDR2 SVGAGI. This CDR3 is 16 amino acids long. TCRdb reanalysed the multiplex PCR reads using MiXCR and keeps one entry per CDR3 protein. The sample holds 100,000 to 150,000 distinct CDR3 sequences, around 20% seen once. At least ten counts were recorded for this clonotype. What it binds is unknown. This clonotype originated in a female donor with breast cancer. Some clones in this sample may be carry-over from other donors' samples. The V call is TRBV6-5, the J call TRBJ2-2; no reliable D call. The source material was axillary lymph node tissue. This chain's CDR3 is CASTKNAPVNTGELFF. CDR3 bases: TGTGCCAGCACCAAAAACGCCCCAGTTAACACCGGGGAGCTGTTTTTT.